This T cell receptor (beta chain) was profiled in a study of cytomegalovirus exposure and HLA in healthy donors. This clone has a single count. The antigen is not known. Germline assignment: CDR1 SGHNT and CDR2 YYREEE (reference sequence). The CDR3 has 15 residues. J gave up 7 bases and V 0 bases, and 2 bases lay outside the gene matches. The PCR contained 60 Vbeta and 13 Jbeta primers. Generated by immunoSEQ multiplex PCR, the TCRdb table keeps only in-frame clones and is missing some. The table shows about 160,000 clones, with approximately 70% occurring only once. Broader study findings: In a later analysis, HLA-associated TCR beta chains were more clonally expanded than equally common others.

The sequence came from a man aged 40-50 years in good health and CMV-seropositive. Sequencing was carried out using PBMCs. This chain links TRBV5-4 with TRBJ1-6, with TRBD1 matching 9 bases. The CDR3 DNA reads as TGTGCCAGCAGCTTGGGGACAGGGGAAAATTCACCCCTCCACTTT. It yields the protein CASSLGTGENSPLHF.